The entry below gives a single T cell receptor beta chain sequence along with its context. What it binds is not known. The CDR3 spans 15 residues. Germline lookup yields CDR1 SNHLY and CDR2 FYNNEI. V lost 8 bases to trimming and J lost 2 bases, with 18 bases between them. This sample was included in a study of Graves' ophthalmopathy and Graves' hyperthyroidism. Study-wide results and caveats: Prediction of ophthalmopathy progression reached around 71% sensitivity and approximately 73% specificity. Most thyroid clonotypes with frequency above 0.001 were detected in blood too.

Diagnosis used clinical symptoms, serum thyroxine, TRAb, thyroid ultrasound and orbital computed tomography. As the template, RNA transcripts were used to amplify TCR beta CDR3 regions. Second-round multiplex PCR came after first-round RT-PCR with HTBI primers. TCRdb recomputed calls from the multiplex PCR reads with MiXCR, one row per CDR3 protein. The top ten hold 44% of the sample, which has hundreds of thousands of distinct CDR3 sequences, approximately 40% seen once. The sequence derives from an adult man with Graves' ophthalmopathy. The gene calls are TRBV2 and TRBJ2-5, with D perhaps TRBD2 (6 bases). Sample: peripheral blood. The CDR3 spells CASRAGAGPQETQYF. CDR3 sequence (DNA): TGTGCCAGCCGCGCCGGCGCGGGGCCTCAAGAGACCCAGTACTTC.